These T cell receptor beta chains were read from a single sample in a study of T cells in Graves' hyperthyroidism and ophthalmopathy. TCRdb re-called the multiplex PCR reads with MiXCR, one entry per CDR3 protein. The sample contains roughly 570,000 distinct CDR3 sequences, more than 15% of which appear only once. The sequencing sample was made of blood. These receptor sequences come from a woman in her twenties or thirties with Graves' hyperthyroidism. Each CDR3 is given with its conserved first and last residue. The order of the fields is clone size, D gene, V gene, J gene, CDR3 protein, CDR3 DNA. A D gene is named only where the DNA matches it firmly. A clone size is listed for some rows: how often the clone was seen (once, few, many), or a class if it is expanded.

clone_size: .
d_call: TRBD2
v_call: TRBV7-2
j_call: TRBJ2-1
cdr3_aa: CASSLLGLAGGSAPEQFF
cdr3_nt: TGTGCCAGCAGCCTATTGGGACTAGCGGGAGGGTCGGCCCCCGAGCAGTTCTTC

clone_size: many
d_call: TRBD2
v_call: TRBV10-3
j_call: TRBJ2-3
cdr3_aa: CAISAQLAGGTDTQYF
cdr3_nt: TGTGCCATCAGTGCGCAACTAGCGGGCGGCACAGATACGCAGTATTTT

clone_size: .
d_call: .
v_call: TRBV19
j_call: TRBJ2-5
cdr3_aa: CASSIRTPGAREWEETQYF
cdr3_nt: TGTGCCAGTAGTATAAGGACACCTGGAGCACGGGAGTGGGAAGAGACCCAGTACTTC

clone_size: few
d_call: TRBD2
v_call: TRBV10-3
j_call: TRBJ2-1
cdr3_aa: CAISDSSGPQDEQFF
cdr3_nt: TGTGCCATCAGTGATAGTAGCGGGCCCCAGGATGAGCAGTTCTTC

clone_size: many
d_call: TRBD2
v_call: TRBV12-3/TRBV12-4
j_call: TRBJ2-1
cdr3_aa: CASLAGGAYNEQFF
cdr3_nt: TGTGCCAGTTTAGCGGGAGGGGCCTACAATGAGCAGTTCTTC

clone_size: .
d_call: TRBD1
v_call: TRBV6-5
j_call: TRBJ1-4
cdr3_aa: CASGYLPGTGGETNEKLFF
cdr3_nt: TGTGCCAGCGGTTACTTACCCGGGACAGGGGGGGAAACTAATGAAAAACTGTTTTTT

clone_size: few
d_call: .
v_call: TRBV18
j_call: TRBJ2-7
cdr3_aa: CASSFTGRDYEQYF
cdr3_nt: TGTGCCAGCTCTTTCACAGGTAGGGACTACGAGCAGTACTTC

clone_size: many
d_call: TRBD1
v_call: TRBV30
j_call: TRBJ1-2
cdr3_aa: CAGQGYGYTF
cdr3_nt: TGTGCCGGACAGGGTTATGGCTACACCTTC

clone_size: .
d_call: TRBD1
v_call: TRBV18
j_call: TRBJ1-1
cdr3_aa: CASSGGDRGNTEAFF
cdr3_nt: TGTGCCAGCTCAGGAGGGGACAGGGGTAATACTGAAGCTTTCTTT

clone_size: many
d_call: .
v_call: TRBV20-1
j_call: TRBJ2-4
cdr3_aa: CSARGEGGKNIQYF
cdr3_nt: TGCAGTGCTAGGGGGGAAGGAGGCAAAAACATTCAGTACTTC

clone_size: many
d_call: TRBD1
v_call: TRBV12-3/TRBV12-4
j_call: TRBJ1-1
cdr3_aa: CASSSWDRGLPEAFF
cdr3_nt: TGTGCCAGCAGTTCCTGGGACAGGGGTCTTCCTGAAGCTTTCTTT

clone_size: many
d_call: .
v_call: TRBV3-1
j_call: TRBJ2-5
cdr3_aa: CASSQDFGQETQYF
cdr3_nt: TGTGCCAGCAGCCAAGACTTTGGCCAAGAGACCCAGTACTTC

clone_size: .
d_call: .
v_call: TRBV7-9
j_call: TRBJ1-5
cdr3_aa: CASSLFSNDVNQPQHF
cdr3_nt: TGTGCCAGCAGCTTATTCAGCAATGATGTCAATCAGCCCCAGCATTTT

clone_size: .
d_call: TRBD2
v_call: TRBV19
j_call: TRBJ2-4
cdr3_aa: CASALGGWAKNIQYF
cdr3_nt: TGTGCCAGTGCCCTCGGGGGGTGGGCCAAAAACATTCAGTACTTC

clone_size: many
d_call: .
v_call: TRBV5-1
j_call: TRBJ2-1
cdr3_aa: CASSPGLNLYNEQFF
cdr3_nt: TGCGCCAGCAGCCCGGGACTCAACCTCTACAATGAGCAGTTCTTC

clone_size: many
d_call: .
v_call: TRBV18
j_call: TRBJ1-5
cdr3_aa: CAGQTDNNQPQHF
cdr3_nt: TGTGCCGGCCAGACGGACAATAATCAGCCCCAGCATTTT

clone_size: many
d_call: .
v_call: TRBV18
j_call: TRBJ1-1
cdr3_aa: CASSPGGQNTEAFF
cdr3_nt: TGTGCCAGCTCACCTGGGGGTCAGAACACTGAAGCTTTCTTT

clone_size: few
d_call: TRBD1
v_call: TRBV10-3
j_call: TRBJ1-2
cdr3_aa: CAIRADRGLHGYTF
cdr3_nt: TGTGCCATCAGGGCGGACAGGGGGTTACATGGCTACACCTTC

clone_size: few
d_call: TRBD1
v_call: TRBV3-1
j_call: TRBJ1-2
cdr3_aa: CASSQGGGSASNYGYTF
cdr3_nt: TGTGCCAGCAGCCAAGGAGGGGGCTCCGCGAGTAACTATGGCTACACCTTC

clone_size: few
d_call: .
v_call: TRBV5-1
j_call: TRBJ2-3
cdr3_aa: CASTELAPTGTDTQYF
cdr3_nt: TGCGCCAGCACCGAGCTAGCGCCCACCGGCACAGATACGCAGTATTTT

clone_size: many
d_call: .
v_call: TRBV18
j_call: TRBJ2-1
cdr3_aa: CASSLPVYNEQFF
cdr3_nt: TGTGCCAGCTCGCTTCCGGTCTACAATGAGCAGTTCTTC

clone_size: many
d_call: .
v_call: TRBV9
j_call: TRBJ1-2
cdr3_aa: CASISGAGVGYTF
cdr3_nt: TGTGCCAGCATAAGTGGCGCAGGGGTTGGCTACACCTTC